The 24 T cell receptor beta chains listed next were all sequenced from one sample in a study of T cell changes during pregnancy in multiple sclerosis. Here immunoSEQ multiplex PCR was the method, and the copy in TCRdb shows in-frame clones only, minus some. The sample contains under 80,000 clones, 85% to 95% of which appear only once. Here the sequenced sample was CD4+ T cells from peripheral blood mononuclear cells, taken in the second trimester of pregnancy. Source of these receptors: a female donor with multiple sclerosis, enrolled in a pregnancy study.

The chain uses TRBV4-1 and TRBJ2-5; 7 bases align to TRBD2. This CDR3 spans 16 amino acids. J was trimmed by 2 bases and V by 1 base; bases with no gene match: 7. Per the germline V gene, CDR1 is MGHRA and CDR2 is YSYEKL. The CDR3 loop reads CASSQGGGGRQETQYF. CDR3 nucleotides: TGCGCCAGCAGCCAAGGGGGCGGGGGAAGGCAAGAGACCCAGTACTTC.

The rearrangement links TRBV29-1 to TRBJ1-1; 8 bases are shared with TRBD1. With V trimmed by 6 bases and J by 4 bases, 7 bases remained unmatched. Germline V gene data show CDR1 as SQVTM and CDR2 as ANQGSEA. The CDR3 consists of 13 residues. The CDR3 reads CSVARGRSTEAFF. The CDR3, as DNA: TGCAGCGTGGCCAGGGGGCGTAGCACTGAAGCTTTCTTT.

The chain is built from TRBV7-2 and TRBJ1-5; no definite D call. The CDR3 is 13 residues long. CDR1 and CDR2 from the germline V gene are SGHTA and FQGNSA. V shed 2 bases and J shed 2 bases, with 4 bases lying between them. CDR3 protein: CASSLQGNQPQHF. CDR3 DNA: TGTGCCAGCAGCTTACAGGGCAATCAGCCCCAGCATTTT.

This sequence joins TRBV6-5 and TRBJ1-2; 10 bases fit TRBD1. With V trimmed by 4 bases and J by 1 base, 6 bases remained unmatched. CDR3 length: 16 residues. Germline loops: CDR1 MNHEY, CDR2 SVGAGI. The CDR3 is CASSFTRTGGNYGYTF. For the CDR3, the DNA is TGTGCCAGCAGTTTCACCCGGACAGGGGGTAACTATGGCTACACCTTC.

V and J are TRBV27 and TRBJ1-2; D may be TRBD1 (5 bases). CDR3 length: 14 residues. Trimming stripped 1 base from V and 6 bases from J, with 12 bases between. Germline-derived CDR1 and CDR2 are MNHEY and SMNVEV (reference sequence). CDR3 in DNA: TGTGCCAGCAGTTTATTCGCAGGGATCAATGGCTACACCTTC. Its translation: CASSLFAGINGYTF.

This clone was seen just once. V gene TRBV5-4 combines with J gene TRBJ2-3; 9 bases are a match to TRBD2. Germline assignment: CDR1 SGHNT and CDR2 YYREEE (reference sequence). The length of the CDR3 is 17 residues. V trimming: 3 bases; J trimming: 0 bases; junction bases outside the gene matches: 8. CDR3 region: CASSWVLTSGSTDTQYF. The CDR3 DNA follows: TGTGCCAGCAGCTGGGTCCTGACTAGCGGAAGCACAGATACGCAGTATTTT.

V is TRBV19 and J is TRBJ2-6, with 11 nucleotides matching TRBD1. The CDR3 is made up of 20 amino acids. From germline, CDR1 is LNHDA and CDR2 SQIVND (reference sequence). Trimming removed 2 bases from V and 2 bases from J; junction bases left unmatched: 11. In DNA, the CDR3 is TGTGCCAGTAGTATAAGAAGGTCGGGACAGGGGGTTACTGGGGCCAACGTCCTGACTTTC. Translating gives CASSIRRSGQGVTGANVLTF. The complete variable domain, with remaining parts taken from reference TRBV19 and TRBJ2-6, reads DGGITQSPKYLFRKEGQNVTLSCEQNLNHDAMYWYRQDPGQGLRLIYYSQIVNDFQKGDIAEGYSVSREKKESFPLTVTSAQKNPTAFYLCASSIRRSGQGVTGANVLTFGAGSRLTVL.

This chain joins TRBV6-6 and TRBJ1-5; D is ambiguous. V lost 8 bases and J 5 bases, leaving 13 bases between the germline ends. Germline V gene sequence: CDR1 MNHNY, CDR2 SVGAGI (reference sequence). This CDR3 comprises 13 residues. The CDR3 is CASAPYGDQPQHF. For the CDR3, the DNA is TGTGCCAGCGCCCCCTACGGGGATCAGCCCCAGCATTTT.

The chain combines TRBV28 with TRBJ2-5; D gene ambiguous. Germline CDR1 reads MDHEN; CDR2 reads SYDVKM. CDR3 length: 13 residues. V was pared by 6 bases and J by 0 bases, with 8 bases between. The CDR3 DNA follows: TGTGCCAGCAGCACCCGGGACCAAGAGACCCAGTACTTC. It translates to CASSTRDQETQYF.

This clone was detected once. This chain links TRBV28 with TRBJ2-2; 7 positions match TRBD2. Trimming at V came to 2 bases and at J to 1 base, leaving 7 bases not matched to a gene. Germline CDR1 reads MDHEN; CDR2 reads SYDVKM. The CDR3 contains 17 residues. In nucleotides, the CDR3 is TGTGCCAGCAGTTTAAGGAAACCTAGCGGGAACACCGGGGAGCTGTTTTTT. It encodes CASSLRKPSGNTGELFF.

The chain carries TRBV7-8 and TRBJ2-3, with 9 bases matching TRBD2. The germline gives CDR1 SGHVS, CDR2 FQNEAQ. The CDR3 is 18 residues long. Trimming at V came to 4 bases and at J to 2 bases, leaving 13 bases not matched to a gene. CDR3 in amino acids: CASSYPTGTSLSTDTQYF. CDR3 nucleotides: TGTGCCAGCAGCTACCCTACCGGGACTAGCTTATCCACAGATACGCAGTATTTT.

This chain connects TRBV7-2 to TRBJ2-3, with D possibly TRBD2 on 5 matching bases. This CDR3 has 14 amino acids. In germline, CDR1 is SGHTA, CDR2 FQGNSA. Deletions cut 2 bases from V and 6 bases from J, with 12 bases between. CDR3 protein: CASSLQVAGDTQYF. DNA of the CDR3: TGTGCCAGCAGCTTACAGGTCGCGGGTGATACGCAGTATTTT. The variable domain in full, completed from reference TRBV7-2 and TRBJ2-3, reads GAGVSQSPSNKVTEKGKDVELRCDPISGHTALYWYRQSLGQGLEFLIYFQGNSAPDKSGLPSDRFSAERTGGSVSTLTIQRTQQEDSAVYLCASSLQVAGDTQYFGPGTRLTVL.

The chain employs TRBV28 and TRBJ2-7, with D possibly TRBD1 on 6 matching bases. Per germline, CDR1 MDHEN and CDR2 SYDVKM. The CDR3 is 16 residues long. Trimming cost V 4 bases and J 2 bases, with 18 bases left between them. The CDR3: CASSSTGAARTYEQYF. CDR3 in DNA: TGTGCCAGCAGTTCGACAGGTGCGGCAAGAACCTACGAGCAGTACTTC.

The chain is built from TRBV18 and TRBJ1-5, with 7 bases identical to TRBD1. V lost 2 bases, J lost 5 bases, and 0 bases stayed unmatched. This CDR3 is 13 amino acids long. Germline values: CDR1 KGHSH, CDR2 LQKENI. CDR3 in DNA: TGTGCCAGCTCACCAACAGGGGATCAGCCCCAGCATTTT. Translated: CASSPTGDQPQHF.

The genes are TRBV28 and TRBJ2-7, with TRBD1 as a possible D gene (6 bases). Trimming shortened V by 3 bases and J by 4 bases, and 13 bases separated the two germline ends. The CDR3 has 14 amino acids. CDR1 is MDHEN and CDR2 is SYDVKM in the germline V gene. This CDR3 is CASSLLQGSYEQYF. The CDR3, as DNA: TGTGCCAGCAGTTTGCTTCAGGGGTCATACGAGCAGTACTTC.

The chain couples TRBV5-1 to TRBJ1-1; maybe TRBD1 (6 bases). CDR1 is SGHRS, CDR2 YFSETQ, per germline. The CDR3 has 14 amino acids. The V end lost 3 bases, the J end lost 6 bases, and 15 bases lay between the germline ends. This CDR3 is CASSSGTSAPEAFF. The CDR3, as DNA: TGCGCCAGCAGCTCCGGGACAAGCGCCCCTGAAGCTTTCTTT.

The CDR3 sequence is CAIRQVTTGELFF. In nucleotides, the CDR3 is TGTGCCATACGACAGGTGACCACCGGGGAGCTGTTTTTT. The J gene is TRBJ2-2, the V gene TRBV10-3, with D possibly being TRBD1 (6 bases). Trimming left V 9 bases short and J 4 bases short, with 12 bases between. This CDR3 contains 13 residues. Germline V CDR1 and CDR2: ENHRY, SYGVKD.

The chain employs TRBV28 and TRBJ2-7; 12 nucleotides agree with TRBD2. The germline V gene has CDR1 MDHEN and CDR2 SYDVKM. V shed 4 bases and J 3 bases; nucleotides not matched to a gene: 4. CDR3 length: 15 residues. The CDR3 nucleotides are TGTGCCAGCAGTTCCCTAGCGGGAGGGGTCTACGAGCAGTACTTC. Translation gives CASSSLAGGVYEQYF. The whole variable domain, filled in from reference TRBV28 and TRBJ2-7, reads DVKVTQSSRYLVKRTGEKVFLECVQDMDHENMFWYRQDPGLGLRLIYFSYDVKMKEKGDIPEGYSVSREKKERFSLILESASTNQTSMYLCASSSLAGGVYEQYFGPGTRLTVT.

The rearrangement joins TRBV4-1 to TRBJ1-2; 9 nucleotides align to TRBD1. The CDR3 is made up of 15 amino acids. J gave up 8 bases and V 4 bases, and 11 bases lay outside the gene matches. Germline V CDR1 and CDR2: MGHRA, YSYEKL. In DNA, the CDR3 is TGCGCCAGCAGCCCTAATCCGGGACAGGGACAAGGCTACACCTTC. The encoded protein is CASSPNPGQGQGYTF.

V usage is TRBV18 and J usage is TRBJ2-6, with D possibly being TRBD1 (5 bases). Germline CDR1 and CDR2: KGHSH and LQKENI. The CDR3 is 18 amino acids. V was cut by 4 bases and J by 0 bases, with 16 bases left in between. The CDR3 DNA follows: TGTGCCAGCTCACTGCAGGGTCCCCTCTTCTCTGGGGCCAACGTCCTGACTTTC. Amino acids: CASSLQGPLFSGANVLTF.

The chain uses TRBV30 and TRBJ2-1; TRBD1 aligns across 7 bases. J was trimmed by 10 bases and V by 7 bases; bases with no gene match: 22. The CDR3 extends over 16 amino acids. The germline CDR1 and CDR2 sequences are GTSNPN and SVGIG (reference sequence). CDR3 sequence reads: CAFQDRFTAGPWEQFF. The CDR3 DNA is TGTGCCTTCCAGGACAGGTTCACGGCGGGTCCGTGGGAGCAGTTCTTC.

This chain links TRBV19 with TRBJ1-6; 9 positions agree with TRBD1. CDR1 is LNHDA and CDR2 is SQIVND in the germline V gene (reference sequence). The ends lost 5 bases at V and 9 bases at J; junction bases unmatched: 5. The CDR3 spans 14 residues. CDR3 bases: TGTGCCAGTAGTTTGGACAGGGGATCTTCACCCCTCCACTTT. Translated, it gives CASSLDRGSSPLHF.

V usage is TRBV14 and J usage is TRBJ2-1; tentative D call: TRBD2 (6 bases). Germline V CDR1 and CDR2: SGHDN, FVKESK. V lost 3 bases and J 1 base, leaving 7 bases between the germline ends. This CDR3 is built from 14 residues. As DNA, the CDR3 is TGTGCCAGCAGCCAGGCGGGATCCTACAATGAGCAGTTCTTC. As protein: CASSQAGSYNEQFF.

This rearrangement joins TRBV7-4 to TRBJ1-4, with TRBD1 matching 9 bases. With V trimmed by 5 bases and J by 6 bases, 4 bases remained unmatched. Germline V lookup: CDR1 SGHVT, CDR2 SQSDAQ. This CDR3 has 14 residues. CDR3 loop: CASSKDRGYEKLFF. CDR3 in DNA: TGTGCCAGCAGCAAGGACAGGGGTTATGAAAAACTGTTTTTT.